This T cell receptor (beta chain) appears in the sequencing data of a study of T cells in Graves' hyperthyroidism and ophthalmopathy. TCR beta CDR3 region amplification was performed from RNA transcripts. HTBI primers were the set used in a first-round RT-PCR of the TCR CDR3. TCRdb re-derived calls from the multiplex PCR reads in MiXCR, one entry per CDR3 protein. The sample lists about 380,000 distinct CDR3 sequences; less than 20% were seen once. Losses at the gene ends were 0 bases for V and 4 bases for J; bases not matched to a gene: 8. This CDR3 comprises 17 residues. Looked up from germline, CDR1 is SGDLS and CDR2 is YYNGEE.

The receptor was isolated from a man younger than 30 with Graves' ophthalmopathy. V is TRBV9 and J is TRBJ2-2; 8 bases are shared with TRBD1. Sequenced input: blood. In DNA form, the CDR3 reads TGTGCCAGCAGCGTAGCTAGGACAGGGCCCCGCACCGGGGAGCTGTTTTTT. Amino acids: CASSVARTGPRTGELFF.